These 21 T cell receptor beta chains were sequenced from one sample in a study of T cells in Graves' hyperthyroidism and ophthalmopathy. Regions amplified from RNA transcripts were the TCR beta CDR3 regions. Initially, a first-round RT-PCR of the TCR CDR3 employed the HTBI primer set. TCRdb re-called the multiplex PCR reads with MiXCR, one entry per CDR3 protein. The sample lists more than 500,000 distinct CDR3 sequences, 12% to 15% occurring once. Sequences were obtained from blood. The receptors come from a middle-aged woman with Graves' hyperthyroidism.

This clonotype was seen many times. The chain employs TRBV3-1 and TRBJ2-1; possibly TRBD2 for D (6 bases). The germline CDR1 and CDR2 sequences are LGHDT and YNNKEL (reference sequence). The CDR3 totals 15 residues. Deletions cut 6 bases from V and 3 bases from J, with 15 bases between. The CDR3 DNA follows: TGTGCCAGCAGTCTGGGGGGAGTCGTCTACAATGAGCAGTTCTTC. It yields the protein CASSLGGVVYNEQFF.

The rearrangement uses TRBV5-1 and TRBJ2-7; weak D call: TRBD1 (6 bases). There are 13 residues in the CDR3. The V gene's germline CDR1 is SGHRS and CDR2 YFSETQ. V was clipped by 3 bases and J by 5 bases, with 12 bases between them. The CDR3 bases are TGCGCCAGCAGCTCAAACCGGGACAACGAGCAGTACTTC. Amino acids: CASSSNRDNEQYF.

This clonotype has just a few counts. The chain couples TRBV28 to TRBJ2-7; 7 bases align to TRBD1. J gave up 5 bases and V 3 bases, and 16 bases lay outside the gene matches. The CDR3 spans 17 residues. Looked up from germline, CDR1 is MDHEN and CDR2 is SYDVKM. The CDR3 is CASSFGIGGRAGNEQYF. CDR3 DNA sequence: TGTGCCAGCAGTTTCGGTATAGGGGGCCGGGCTGGGAACGAGCAGTACTTC.

This clonotype was recorded at least ten times. The V call is TRBV10-1, the J call TRBJ2-7; unclear D gene. The CDR3 has 13 residues. CDR1 is WNHNN, CDR2 SYGVQD, per germline (reference sequence). Trimming took off 0 bases at V and 5 bases at J, with 8 bases between the two ends. Here the CDR3 reads CASSESSMHEQYF. CDR3 in DNA: TGCGCCAGCAGTGAGTCGAGCATGCACGAGCAGTACTTC.

This clonotype has just a few counts. This sequence joins TRBV2 and TRBJ1-6; 9 nucleotides line up with TRBD1. The CDR3 consists of 14 residues. Germline V CDR1 and CDR2: SNHLY, FYNNEI. J gave up 9 bases and V 3 bases, and 3 bases lay outside the gene matches. CDR3 residues: CASSEGTGISPLHF. DNA of the CDR3: TGTGCCAGCAGTGAGGGGACAGGGATTTCACCCCTCCACTTT. Complete variable domain (other parts from reference TRBV2 and TRBJ1-6): EPEVTQTPSHQVTQMGQEVILRCVPISNHLYFYWYRQILGQKVEFLVSFYNNEISEKSEIFDDQFSVERPDGSNFTLKIRSTKLEDSAMYFCASSEGTGISPLHFGNGTRLTVT.

Remarks on this clonotype: A much larger clone is a single base away; this may be a read error. This chain uses TRBV7-9 with TRBJ2-1; no reliable D call. Germline loops: CDR1 SEHNR, CDR2 FQNEAQ (reference sequence). This CDR3 is 13 amino acids long. V shed 4 bases and J shed 6 bases, with 10 bases lying between them. The CDR3 sequence: CASSSSRFNEQFF. The CDR3 DNA is TGTGCCAGCAGCTCCTCCCGGTTCAATGAGCAGTTCTTC. Supplemented by reference TRBV7-9 and TRBJ2-1, the full variable domain reads DTGVSQNPRHKITKRGQNVTFRCDPISEHNRLYWYRQTLGQGPEFLTYFQNEAQLEKSRLLSDRFSAERPKGSFSTLEIQRTEQGDSAMYLCASSSSRFNEQFFGPGTRLTVL.

This clonotype came up many times. CDR3 residues: CASSPLRGAIGTDTQYF. CDR3 bases: TGTGCCAGCAGCCCCCTCAGGGGCGCTATCGGCACAGATACGCAGTATTTT. V gene TRBV28 combines with J gene TRBJ2-3; the D gene is possibly TRBD1 (6 bases). The CDR3 consists of 17 residues. The germline gives CDR1 MDHEN, CDR2 SYDVKM. V was clipped by 6 bases and J by 1 base, with 20 bases between them.

This clonotype was observed once. The genes are TRBV5-5 and TRBJ2-1; 8 nucleotides match TRBD1. V trimming: 2 bases; J trimming: 0 bases; junction bases outside the gene matches: 1. This CDR3 contains 15 residues. In germline, CDR1 is SGHKS, CDR2 YYEKEE (reference sequence). The CDR3 bases are TGTGCCAGCAGCTTTCAGGGGGCCTCCTACAATGAGCAGTTCTTC. Translating gives CASSFQGASYNEQFF.

The gene calls are TRBV7-9 and TRBJ2-1; no reliable D call. V lost 2 bases, J lost 5 bases, and 7 bases lay in between. The germline V gene encodes CDR1 SEHNR and CDR2 FQNEAQ (reference sequence). This CDR3 contains 13 residues. CDR3 amino acids: CASSLSTHNEQFF. CDR3 sequence (DNA): TGTGCCAGCAGCTTATCCACACACAATGAGCAGTTCTTC.

The J gene is TRBJ2-7, the V gene TRBV5-1, with D possibly TRBD2 on 5 matching bases. Trimming took off 5 bases at V and 1 base at J, with 19 bases between the two ends. The CDR3 has 16 amino acids. Germline CDR1 SGHRS, CDR2 YFSETQ. Written as DNA, the CDR3 is TGCGCCAGCAGTACCGGCGCCGGTAGCGTATCCTACGAGCAGTACTTC. This translates into CASSTGAGSVSYEQYF.

The sample holds many counts of this clonotype. V gene TRBV29-1 combines with J gene TRBJ2-7; D unresolved. V lost 1 base, J lost 0 bases, and 13 bases lay in between. The CDR3 totals 15 residues. Germline CDR1 is SQVTM and CDR2 is ANQGSEA. The CDR3 DNA reads as TGCAGCGTTGAAGGAACAGACCCGTACTCCTACGAGCAGTACTTC. Its translation: CSVEGTDPYSYEQYF.

This clonotype was detected a few times. The CDR3 is CSARDPAGTSGFYEQYF. In DNA, the CDR3 is TGCAGTGCTAGAGATCCTGCCGGGACTAGCGGTTTCTACGAGCAGTACTTC. The J gene is TRBJ2-7, the V gene TRBV20-1; 11 positions agree with TRBD2. Germline CDR1 and CDR2: DFQATT and SNEGSKA (reference sequence). With 0 bases clipped from V and 3 bases from J, the junction kept 10 bases outside the gene matches. This CDR3 contains 17 residues.

Many counts were recorded for this clonotype. The chain recombines TRBV20-1 with TRBJ2-5; no clear D gene. Germline CDR1 reads DFQATT; CDR2 reads SNEGSKA (reference sequence). The CDR3 sequence is 13 residues long. Trimming cost V 1 base and J 5 bases, with 11 bases left between them. The CDR3 loop reads CSARGNRDETQYF. The CDR3, as DNA: TGCAGTGCTAGAGGGAACCGAGACGAGACCCAGTACTTC.

This clonotype was seen at least ten times. The chain combines TRBV2 with TRBJ1-1; 9 positions match TRBD1. V trimming: 6 bases; J trimming: 4 bases; junction bases outside the gene matches: 9. Germline-derived CDR1 and CDR2 are SNHLY and FYNNEI. The CDR3 is 15 residues long. The CDR3 DNA reads TGTGCCAGCAGGACCGGGGACAGGGCTATCACTGAAGCTTTCTTT. The encoded protein is CASRTGDRAITEAFF.

The chain joins TRBV29-1 to TRBJ1-4; perhaps TRBD1 as D (5 bases). V dropped 7 bases and J dropped 3 bases, with 18 bases sitting between them. The CDR3 totals 15 residues. Germline V lookup: CDR1 SQVTM, CDR2 ANQGSEA. Here the CDR3 DNA reads TGCAGCGCTGGCTTAGGAGGGACGTCTAATGAAAAACTGTTTTTT. This translates into CSAGLGGTSNEKLFF.

This clonotype appeared a few times. This sequence joins TRBV28 and TRBJ2-3; weak D call: TRBD2 (6 bases). The germline V gene has CDR1 MDHEN and CDR2 SYDVKM. The CDR3 is 13 amino acids. V was trimmed by 8 bases and J by 0 bases, leaving 9 bases between them. CDR3 sequence (DNA): TGTGCCAGCGTAAGCGGGAGCACAGATACGCAGTATTTT. It is translated as CASVSGSTDTQYF. Full variable domain (missing parts from reference TRBV28 and TRBJ2-3): DVKVTQSSRYLVKRTGEKVFLECVQDMDHENMFWYRQDPGLGLRLIYFSYDVKMKEKGDIPEGYSVSREKKERFSLILESASTNQTSMYLCASVSGSTDTQYFGPGTRLTVL.

This clonotype came up many times. The V and J genes are TRBV20-1 and TRBJ2-2, with 8 nucleotides matching TRBD2. CDR1 DFQATT and CDR2 SNEGSKA come from the germline V gene (reference sequence). CDR3 length: 14 residues. J gave up 4 bases and V 6 bases, and 7 bases lay outside the gene matches. The CDR3 DNA reads as TGCAGTGCCCCGCGGGGGGAGGGCACCGGGGAGCTGTTTTTT. Its translation is CSAPRGEGTGELFF.

This clonotype appeared many times. This may be a read error, as it is one base from a much larger clone. This chain joins TRBV12-3 or TRBV12-4 and TRBJ1-1; TRBD1 matches 11 bases. Trimming took 6 bases from V and 4 from J; bases not matched to a gene: 4. The CDR3 length is 14 residues. In DNA, the CDR3 is TGTGCCAGCAGCCGTGGGACAGGGGGCACTGAAGCTTTCTTT. Translating gives CASSRGTGGTEAFF.

This rearrangement joins TRBV12-3 or TRBV12-4 to TRBJ2-1; D not resolved. This CDR3 contains 14 residues. Trimming shortened V by 2 bases and J by 0 bases, and 5 bases separated the two germline ends. Here the CDR3 DNA reads TGTGCCAGCAGTTTAAACCCCTCCTACAATGAGCAGTTCTTC. Residues: CASSLNPSYNEQFF.

Comment on this clonotype: A junction boundary mismatches the germline segment, possibly from a read error. CDR3 region: CAISGTASSYSEQFF. The CDR3 coding sequence is TGTGCCATCAGTGGGACAGCGAGCTCCTACAGTGAGCAGTTCTTC. The rearrangement joins TRBV10-3 to TRBJ2-1; maybe TRBD1 (6 bases). The CDR3 runs to 15 residues. CDR1 and CDR2 from the germline V gene are ENHRY and SYGVKD.

This clonotype was observed a handful of times. The chain joins TRBV15 to TRBJ2-7; D tentatively fits TRBD1 or TRBD2 (5 bases each). Germline loops: CDR1 LNHNV, CDR2 YYDKDF (reference sequence). The CDR3 is made up of 14 amino acids. V shed 0 bases and J shed 2 bases, with 8 bases lying between them. The CDR3 reads CATSRDKGPYEQYF. In nucleotides, the CDR3 is TGTGCCACCAGCAGAGATAAGGGACCCTACGAGCAGTACTTC.